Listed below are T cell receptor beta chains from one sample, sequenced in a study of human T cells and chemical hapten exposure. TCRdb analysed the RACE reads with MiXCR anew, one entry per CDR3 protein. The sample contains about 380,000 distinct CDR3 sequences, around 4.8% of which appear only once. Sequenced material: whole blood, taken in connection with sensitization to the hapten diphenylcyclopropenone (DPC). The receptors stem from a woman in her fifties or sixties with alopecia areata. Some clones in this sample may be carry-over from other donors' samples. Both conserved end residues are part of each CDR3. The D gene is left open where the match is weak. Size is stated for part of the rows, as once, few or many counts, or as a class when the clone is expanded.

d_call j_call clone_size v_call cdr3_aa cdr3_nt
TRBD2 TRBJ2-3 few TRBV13 CASSSWTSGVLTSSTDTQYF TGTGCCAGCAGCTCCTGGACTAGCGGGGTCCTCACTAGTAGCACAGATACGCAGTATTTT
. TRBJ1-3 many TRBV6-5 CASSYSKGPGNTIYF TGTGCCAGCAGTTACTCGAAAGGGCCTGGAAACACCATATATTTT
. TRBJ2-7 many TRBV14 CASSQPGLGYEQYF TGTGCCAGCAGCCAACCCGGACTTGGTTACGAGCAGTACTTC
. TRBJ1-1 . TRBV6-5 CASSYSNPGVGTEAFF TGTGCCAGCAGTTACTCGAACCCGGGAGTGGGCACTGAAGCTTTCTTT
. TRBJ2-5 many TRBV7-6 CASSLKQLQETQYF TGTGCCAGCAGCTTAAAACAGCTCCAAGAGACCCAGTACTTC
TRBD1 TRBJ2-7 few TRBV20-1 CSTRAGGYEQYF TGCAGTACCAGGGCAGGGGGCTACGAGCAGTACTTC
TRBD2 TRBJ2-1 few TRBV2 CASLGLESGFEQFF TGTGCCAGCCTAGGACTAGAGAGCGGTTTTGAGCAGTTCTTC
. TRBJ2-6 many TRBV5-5 CASSGVGKPYSGANVLTF TGTGCCAGCAGCGGCGTAGGGAAGCCGTACTCTGGGGCCAACGTCCTGACTTTC
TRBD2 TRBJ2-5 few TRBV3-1 CASSQERTGGQETQYF TGTGCCAGCAGCCAAGAGAGGACGGGGGGCCAAGAGACCCAGTACTTC
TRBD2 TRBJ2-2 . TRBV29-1 CSGSGRAAGELFF TGCAGCGGTAGCGGGAGGGCGGCCGGGGAGCTGTTTTTT
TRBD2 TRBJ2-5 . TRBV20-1 CSARGGQRGKQETQYF TGCAGTGCTAGGGGAGGCCAGCGGGGAAAACAAGAGACCCAGTACTTC
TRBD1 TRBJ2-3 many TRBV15 CATRAGQGFVTDTQYF TGTGCCACCAGAGCCGGACAGGGATTCGTCACAGATACGCAGTATTTT
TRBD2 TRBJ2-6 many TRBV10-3 CAISDPGRGISGANVLTF TGTGCCATCAGTGACCCAGGGAGGGGAATCTCTGGGGCCAACGTCCTGACTTTC
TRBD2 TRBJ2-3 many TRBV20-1 CSALREGHEDTQYF TGCAGTGCTCTCCGGGAGGGCCATGAAGATACGCAGTATTTT
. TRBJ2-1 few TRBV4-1 CASSQPSGPPYNEQFF TGCGCCAGCAGCCAACCCAGTGGTCCCCCCTACAATGAGCAGTTCTTC
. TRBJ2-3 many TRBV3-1 CASSQGVSTDTQYF TGTGCCAGCAGCCAAGGGGTCAGCACAGATACGCAGTATTTT
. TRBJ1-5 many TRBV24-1 CATSDGRISNQPQHF TGTGCCACCAGTGATGGGCGGATTAGCAATCAGCCCCAGCATTTT
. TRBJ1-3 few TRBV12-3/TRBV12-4 CASRSIGPGGNTIYF TGTGCCAGCAGGTCTATTGGGCCAGGAGGAAACACCATATATTTT
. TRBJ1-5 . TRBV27 CASKRADVGNQPQHF TGTGCCAGCAAGAGGGCCGACGTCGGCAATCAGCCCCAGCATTTT
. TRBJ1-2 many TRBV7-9 CASSSLNERYGYTF TGTGCCAGCAGCTCCCTAAACGAGCGTTATGGCTACACCTTC
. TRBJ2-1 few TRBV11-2 CASNVEGASIWEQFF TGTGCCAGCAACGTGGAGGGGGCTTCTATTTGGGAGCAGTTCTTC
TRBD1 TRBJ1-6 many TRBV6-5 CASSYSTRGAYNSPLHF TGTGCCAGCAGTTACTCGACCAGGGGGGCCTATAATTCACCCCTCCACTTT
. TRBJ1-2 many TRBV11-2 CASSFYQGRGYTF TGTGCCAGCAGCTTTTACCAGGGAAGAGGCTACACCTTC
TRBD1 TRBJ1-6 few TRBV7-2 CASSFDGTGDSPLHF TGTGCCAGCAGCTTCGACGGGACAGGGGACTCACCCCTCCACTTT
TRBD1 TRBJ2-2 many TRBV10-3 CAISPRDRATGELFF TGTGCCATCAGCCCCCGGGACAGGGCAACCGGGGAGCTGTTTTTT